Detailed here is one T cell receptor beta chain. Germline loops: CDR1 MGHRA, CDR2 YSYEKL. The CDR3 runs 16 residues. Trimming stripped 4 bases from V and 2 bases from J, with 17 bases between. Documented time point: newly diagnosed GD, antithyroid drugs for less than 3 months. After RNA was extracted from PBMCs, the TCR library was made from it. The data belong to a study of regulatory T cells in long-lasting Graves disease. The TCR beta library used iRepertoire HTBI primers with Arm-PCR amplification of CDR3. TCRdb re-called the multiplex PCR reads through MiXCR, storing one row per CDR3 protein. Counted here are about 460,000 distinct CDR3 sequences, approximately 14% occurring once; the ten biggest clones make up approximately 17%. These sequences were also reported in another study, on T cells in Graves' hyperthyroidism and ophthalmopathy.

The sequence derives from a woman aged 50 to 60 with Graves disease. V is TRBV4-1 and J is TRBJ1-1, with D maybe TRBD1 (6 bases). Specimen: peripheral blood mononuclear cells (PBMCs), collected at new diagnosis, from a patient treated with antithyroid drugs. CDR3 in DNA: TGCGCCAGCAGCCCTCTCCGGGGGGCGGGAAACACTGAAGCTTTCTTT. Its protein is CASSPLRGAGNTEAFF.